Listed below are T cell receptor beta chains from one sample, sequenced in a study of graft-versus-host responses after intestinal transplantation. Clones were read by immunoSEQ multiplex PCR, and TCRdb kept only the in-frame ones, dropping some. The table has 90,000 to 120,000 clones, 80% to 90% seen once. These TCRs' antigens remain unknown. This specimen was unstimulated CD4+ T cells sorted from spleen or lymph node cells, taken before transplant. The receptor set was obtained from a human donor who was the organ donor for an intestinal transplant. CDR3s include the opening cysteine and the closing phenylalanine or tryptophan. D genes are given only for firm matches. Clone sizes are given selectively: once, few, many, or a class where the clone is expanded.

j_gene: TRBJ2-3; abundance: NA; v_gene: TRBV2; d_gene: NA; CDR3aa: CASKVRETDTQYF; CDR3nt: TGTGCCAGCAAGGTCAGGGAGACAGATACGCAGTATTTT
j_gene: TRBJ2-1; abundance: NA; v_gene: TRBV21-1; d_gene: NA; CDR3aa: CASRGCLATPSDNEQFF; CDR3nt: TGTGCCAGCAGAGGATGCCTAGCTACACCTTCCGACAATGAGCAGTTCTTC
j_gene: TRBJ1-1; abundance: NA; v_gene: TRBV10-3; d_gene: NA; CDR3aa: CAISESGFMNTEAFF; CDR3nt: TGTGCCATCAGTGAGTCGGGATTCATGAACACTGAAGCTTTCTTT
j_gene: TRBJ2-3; abundance: NA; v_gene: TRBV15; d_gene: NA; CDR3aa: CATSRGISHSTDTQYF; CDR3nt: TGTGCCACCAGCAGAGGGATTAGCCATAGCACAGATACGCAGTATTTT
j_gene: TRBJ1-1; abundance: NA; v_gene: TRBV19; d_gene: NA; CDR3aa: CASSIVGYRTEAFF; CDR3nt: TGTGCCAGTAGTATAGTCGGGTACCGGACTGAAGCTTTCTTT
j_gene: TRBJ1-2; abundance: NA; v_gene: TRBV5-1; d_gene: NA; CDR3aa: CASSPNFAGYTF; CDR3nt: TGCGCCAGCAGCCCCAACTTTGCGGGCTACACCTTC
j_gene: TRBJ2-2; abundance: NA; v_gene: TRBV11-2; d_gene: NA; CDR3aa: CASSLVLNTGELFF; CDR3nt: TGTGCCAGCAGCTTAGTACTCAACACCGGGGAGCTGTTTTTT
j_gene: TRBJ2-7; abundance: NA; v_gene: TRBV28; d_gene: NA; CDR3aa: CASSAGTGSYEQYF; CDR3nt: TGTGCCAGCAGTGCCGGGACCGGCTCCTACGAGCAGTACTTC
j_gene: TRBJ2-5; abundance: once; v_gene: TRBV11-3; d_gene: NA; CDR3aa: CASSLELGETQYF; CDR3nt: TGTGCCAGCAGCTTAGAACTGGGGGAGACCCAGTACTTC
j_gene: TRBJ1-6; abundance: NA; v_gene: TRBV6-5; d_gene: NA; CDR3aa: CASWGRGNSPLHF; CDR3nt: TGTGCCAGCTGGGGCAGGGGTAACTCACCCCTCCACTTT
j_gene: TRBJ2-5; abundance: once; v_gene: TRBV25-1; d_gene: NA; CDR3aa: CASSESLYGYQETQYF; CDR3nt: TGTGCCAGCAGTGAATCGTTATATGGGTACCAAGAGACCCAGTACTTC
j_gene: TRBJ2-2; abundance: NA; v_gene: TRBV7-3; d_gene: TRBD2; CDR3aa: CASSLTSGMNTGELFF; CDR3nt: TGTGCCAGTAGCCTGACTAGCGGGATGAACACCGGGGAGCTGTTTTTT
j_gene: TRBJ2-1; abundance: once; v_gene: TRBV5-1; d_gene: TRBD1; CDR3aa: CASSLQGASSYNEQFF; CDR3nt: TGCGCCAGCAGCTTGCAGGGGGCGAGCTCCTACAATGAGCAGTTCTTC
j_gene: TRBJ1-1; abundance: NA; v_gene: TRBV5-1; d_gene: NA; CDR3aa: CASSRDTEAFF; CDR3nt: TGCGCCAGCAGCAGGGATACTGAAGCTTTCTTT
j_gene: TRBJ2-4; abundance: NA; v_gene: TRBV30; d_gene: NA; CDR3aa: CAWSVGGNIQYF; CDR3nt: TGTGCCTGGAGTGTGGGGGGAAACATTCAGTACTTC
j_gene: TRBJ1-2; abundance: few; v_gene: TRBV14; d_gene: NA; CDR3aa: CASSQEMGALYGYTF; CDR3nt: TGTGCCAGCAGCCAAGAGATGGGGGCGCTCTATGGCTACACCTTC
j_gene: TRBJ2-7; abundance: NA; v_gene: TRBV28; d_gene: TRBD1; CDR3aa: CASSPFQGAAYEQYF; CDR3nt: TGTGCCAGCAGTCCCTTTCAGGGGGCTGCCTACGAGCAGTACTTC
j_gene: TRBJ2-5; abundance: once; v_gene: TRBV5-1; d_gene: NA; CDR3aa: CASSPGTPGETQYF; CDR3nt: TGCGCCAGCAGCCCGGGGACACCTGGGGAGACCCAGTACTTC
j_gene: TRBJ2-5; abundance: NA; v_gene: TRBV5-1; d_gene: TRBD1; CDR3aa: CASSSGTGGGQETQYF; CDR3nt: TGCGCCAGCAGCTCTGGAACAGGGGGCGGCCAAGAGACCCAGTACTTC
j_gene: TRBJ1-3; abundance: NA; v_gene: TRBV18; d_gene: NA; CDR3aa: CASSPQFGGSGNTIYF; CDR3nt: TGTGCCAGCTCACCTCAATTCGGTGGCTCTGGAAACACCATATATTTT
j_gene: TRBJ1-5; abundance: NA; v_gene: TRBV29-1; d_gene: NA; CDR3aa: CSVVQGNQPQHF; CDR3nt: TGCAGCGTTGTCCAGGGGAATCAGCCCCAGCATTTT
j_gene: TRBJ1-1; abundance: NA; v_gene: TRBV14; d_gene: NA; CDR3aa: CASSTRDYTEAFF; CDR3nt: TGTGCCAGCAGCACTCGGGATTACACTGAAGCTTTCTTT
j_gene: TRBJ1-5; abundance: NA; v_gene: TRBV19; d_gene: TRBD1; CDR3aa: CASSITGVDQPQHF; CDR3nt: TGTGCCAGCAGCATCACAGGGGTTGATCAGCCCCAGCATTTT
j_gene: TRBJ1-4; abundance: NA; v_gene: TRBV6-5; d_gene: NA; CDR3aa: CASSDSGAPVEKLFF; CDR3nt: TGTGCCAGCAGTGACTCGGGGGCCCCGGTGGAAAAACTGTTTTTT
j_gene: TRBJ1-1; abundance: NA; v_gene: TRBV5-1; d_gene: NA; CDR3aa: CASSLDFFWESGEAFF; CDR3nt: TGCGCCAGCAGCTTGGATTTTTTTTGGGAGTCAGGCGAAGCTTTCTTT
j_gene: TRBJ1-2; abundance: NA; v_gene: TRBV5-6; d_gene: NA; CDR3aa: CASSSGQIDYYGYTF; CDR3nt: TGTGCCAGCAGCTCAGGACAGATAGACTATTATGGCTACACCTTC
j_gene: TRBJ2-5; abundance: NA; v_gene: TRBV10-2; d_gene: NA; CDR3aa: CASSPTGRGGETQYF; CDR3nt: TGCGCCAGCAGTCCCACGGGGCGCGGTGGAGAGACCCAGTACTTC
j_gene: TRBJ2-7; abundance: NA; v_gene: TRBV7-8; d_gene: NA; CDR3aa: CASSLDRRLVSEQYF; CDR3nt: TGTGCCAGCAGCTTAGACCGGCGCTTAGTCTCCGAGCAGTACTTC
j_gene: TRBJ1-3; abundance: NA; v_gene: TRBV10-3; d_gene: NA; CDR3aa: CAISDGQGISGNTIYF; CDR3nt: TGTGCCATCAGTGACGGTCAGGGAATTTCTGGAAACACCATATATTTT
j_gene: TRBJ1-4; abundance: few; v_gene: TRBV7-9; d_gene: NA; CDR3aa: CASSWDDGKIGEKLFF; CDR3nt: TGTGCCAGCAGCTGGGACGACGGGAAAATCGGTGAAAAACTGTTTTTT
j_gene: TRBJ2-5; abundance: NA; v_gene: TRBV4-1; d_gene: NA; CDR3aa: CASSQSGTAQETQYF; CDR3nt: TGCGCCAGCAGCCAATCCGGGACTGCGCAAGAGACCCAGTACTTC
j_gene: TRBJ2-3; abundance: NA; v_gene: TRBV12-2; d_gene: NA; CDR3aa: CASRPRGSGRKADTQYF; CDR3nt: TGTGCAAGTCGCCCCCGGGGTAGCGGGAGGAAGGCAGATACGCAGTATTTT
j_gene: TRBJ2-2; abundance: once; v_gene: TRBV6-5; d_gene: NA; CDR3aa: CASSGTYTGELFF; CDR3nt: TGTGCCAGCAGTGGCACATATACCGGGGAGCTGTTTTTT
j_gene: TRBJ2-7; abundance: NA; v_gene: TRBV4-1; d_gene: NA; CDR3aa: CASSARGVSSYEQYF; CDR3nt: TGCGCCAGCAGTGCTCGAGGGGTAAGCTCCTACGAGCAGTACTTC
j_gene: TRBJ2-5; abundance: few; v_gene: TRBV7-2; d_gene: TRBD2; CDR3aa: CASSPGTSGGAGETQYF; CDR3nt: TGTGCCAGCAGCCCTGGGACTAGCGGGGGGGCGGGAGAGACCCAGTACTTC
j_gene: TRBJ2-3; abundance: NA; v_gene: TRBV2; d_gene: TRBD2; CDR3aa: CASSRTSGGPTDTQYF; CDR3nt: TGTGCCAGCAGTAGGACTAGCGGGGGGCCCACAGATACGCAGTATTTT
j_gene: TRBJ2-1; abundance: NA; v_gene: TRBV9; d_gene: TRBD1; CDR3aa: CASSVERGTGPLDEQFF; CDR3nt: TGTGCCAGCAGCGTCGAGAGGGGGACAGGGCCTTTGGATGAGCAGTTCTTC
j_gene: TRBJ2-3; abundance: NA; v_gene: TRBV9; d_gene: TRBD2; CDR3aa: CASSVGGPDTQYF; CDR3nt: TGTGCCAGCAGCGTGGGAGGGCCAGATACGCAGTATTTT
j_gene: TRBJ2-2; abundance: NA; v_gene: TRBV19; d_gene: NA; CDR3aa: CASNGASVRTGELFF; CDR3nt: TGTGCCAGTAATGGGGCTAGCGTGAGAACCGGGGAGCTGTTTTTT
j_gene: TRBJ2-7; abundance: NA; v_gene: TRBV19; d_gene: NA; CDR3aa: CASSIGLLGGYEQYF; CDR3nt: TGTGCCAGTAGTATAGGGCTGCTAGGGGGCTACGAGCAGTACTTC
j_gene: TRBJ2-7; abundance: NA; v_gene: TRBV19; d_gene: NA; CDR3aa: CASSRPAPYEQYF; CDR3nt: TGTGCCAGTAGCCGACCGGCCCCCTACGAGCAGTACTTC
j_gene: TRBJ1-6; abundance: NA; v_gene: TRBV6-1; d_gene: NA; CDR3aa: CASSEGVGGSSPLHF; CDR3nt: TGTGCCAGCAGTGAAGGGGTGGGAGGCAGTTCACCCCTCCACTTT
j_gene: TRBJ2-5; abundance: NA; v_gene: TRBV5-1; d_gene: NA; CDR3aa: CASSLGGQETQYF; CDR3nt: TGCGCCAGCAGCTTGGGGGGGCAAGAGACCCAGTACTTC
j_gene: TRBJ1-2; abundance: NA; v_gene: TRBV5-4; d_gene: NA; CDR3aa: CASSPGSYGYTF; CDR3nt: TGTGCCAGCAGCCCCGGTAGCTATGGCTACACCTTC
j_gene: TRBJ1-1; abundance: NA; v_gene: TRBV11-2; d_gene: NA; CDR3aa: CASSLDNLNTEAFF; CDR3nt: TGTGCCAGCAGCTTAGACAACCTGAACACTGAAGCTTTCTTT